This T cell receptor beta chain is from a study of blood T cell repertoires in COVID-19. Study-wide background: Samples came from the United States, Italy and Spain, spanning acute and convalescent COVID-19. T cells, B-cell-depleted T cells, or PBMCs supplied cDNA or gDNA.

Source study methods: Estimation of nucleated cell counts relied on the amplification of reference gene primers. Generated by immunoSEQ multiplex PCR, the TCRdb table keeps only in-frame clones and is missing some. V, J and clone size are taken as reported in that table, and D and trimming were inferred from the DNA itself. The sample has 250,000 to 300,000 clones; approximately 86% are singletons. This CDR3 has 16 amino acids. Germline V gene sequence: CDR1 LGHDT, CDR2 YNNKEL (reference sequence). V trimming: 4 bases; J trimming: 4 bases; junction bases outside the gene matches: 5. This receptor was identified in a man under 40 with active or convalescent COVID-19. This chain joins TRBV3-1 (or the pseudogene TRBV3-2) and TRBJ1-3, with 12 bases aligning to TRBD1. Sequenced sample: peripheral blood. The CDR3, as DNA: TGTGCCAGCAGCCGCGGGACAGGGGGCTCAGGAAACACCATATATTTT. Protein sequence: CASSRGTGGSGNTIYF.